The source of this T cell receptor beta chain is a study of blood T cell repertoires in COVID-19. Profiling relied on immunoSEQ multiplex PCR, and the TCRdb table lists in-frame clones only, not all of them. Altogether 160,000 or so clones are present, roughly 84% being singletons, with the ten largest covering approximately 18%. Trimming cost V 8 bases and J 0 bases, with 10 bases left between them. The length of the CDR3 is 14 residues. From germline, CDR1 is MNHEY and CDR2 SVGAGI. This chain joins TRBV6-5 and TRBJ1-4; tentatively, D is TRBD1 (5 bases). The sequenced sample was PBMCs or T cells enriched from blood (not recorded which). The TCR sequence derives from a man in his fifties or sixties who had recovered from COVID-19. The CDR3 spells CASRSGATNEKLFF. The CDR3, as DNA: TGTGCCAGCCGATCGGGGGCAACTAATGAAAAACTGTTTTTT.